A single sample gave rise to the 15 T cell receptor beta chains below, sequenced in a study of post-analysis software for immune sequencing data. Which antigens these TCRs recognize remains unknown. Whole-study findings and limits: TRBV5-6, TRBV5-1 and TRBV20-1 were among several TRBV segments more frequent in patients than controls.

TCR beta cDNA libraries had unique molecular identifiers. TCRdb re-analysed the PCR reads in MiXCR, keeping a single row per CDR3 protein. Of hundreds of thousands of distinct CDR3 sequences listed, about 53% are singletons. Sequences were obtained from blood. These receptors all stem from a girl aged 10 to 17 with multiple sclerosis.

This clonotype was counted a few times. This chain connects TRBV5-1 to TRBJ2-4; 11 bases are shared with TRBD2. The CDR3 totals 14 residues. Germline V gene lookup returns CDR1 SGHRS and CDR2 YFSETQ. J lost 8 bases, V lost 1 base, and 2 bases had no gene match. In DNA form, the CDR3 reads TGCGCCAGCAGCTTGACTAGCGGGGGAGACATTCAGTACTTC. Translating gives CASSLTSGGDIQYF. The variable domain in full, completed from reference TRBV5-1 and TRBJ2-4, reads KAGVTQTPRYLIKTRGQQVTLSCSPISGHRSVSWYQQTPGQGLQFLFEYFSETQRNKGNFPGRFSGRQFSNSRSEMNVSTLELGDSALYLCASSLTSGGDIQYFGAGTRLSVL.

In this sample, this clonotype turned up once. The rearrangement links TRBV6-5 to TRBJ2-7; TRBD1 matches at 9 bases. V shed 5 bases and J 2 bases; nucleotides not matched to a gene: 7. There are 15 residues in the CDR3. The germline V gene encodes CDR1 MNHEY and CDR2 SVGAGI. The DNA for the CDR3 is TGTGCCAGCAGTCACCGGGGACAGGGAGCCTACGAGCAGTACTTC. This codes for CASSHRGQGAYEQYF.

This clonotype has just a few counts. The genes are TRBV9 and TRBJ2-1, with D possibly TRBD1 on 5 matching bases. From germline, CDR1 is SGDLS and CDR2 YYNGEE. The CDR3 extends over 15 amino acids. Trimming removed 0 bases from V and 5 bases from J, with 12 bases in between. The DNA for the CDR3 is TGTGCCAGCAGCGTAGGTCGGTTGGGGCACAATGAGCAGTTCTTC. Encoded protein: CASSVGRLGHNEQFF.

This rearrangement joins TRBV7-9 to TRBJ2-5, with 8 bases aligning to TRBD2. The germline CDR1 and CDR2 sequences are SEHNR and FQNEAQ (reference sequence). V gave up 1 base and J gave up 1 base; unmatched junction bases: 2. The CDR3 has 15 residues. In nucleotides, the CDR3 is TGTGCCAGCAGCTTAGTTCGGGGGGGCCAAGAGACCCAGTACTTC. The encoded protein is CASSLVRGGQETQYF.

Comment on this clonotype: Germline is not matched at one junction end, which may reflect a read error. The chain uses TRBV6-5 and TRBJ2-4; maybe TRBD1 (6 bases). Germline V gene sequence: CDR1 MNHEY, CDR2 SVGAGI. This CDR3 region has 13 residues. The CDR3 DNA reads TGTGCCAGCAGCAGCCCGGGACACCCGATTCAGGACTTC. The encoded protein is CASSSPGHPIQDF.

The chain couples TRBV7-3 to TRBJ2-1; 13 bases align to TRBD2. Germline CDR1 is SGHTA and CDR2 is FQGTGA. This CDR3 region has 16 residues. The V segment lost 4 bases and the J segment 9 bases; nucleotides outside the gene matches: 9. The DNA for the CDR3 is TGTGCCAGCAGCTCCCCCGGGACTAGCGGGACGGGTGAGCAGTTCTTC. It codes for CASSSPGTSGTGEQFF.

The chain combines TRBV10-3 with TRBJ2-7; the match to TRBD2 covers 12 bases. Germline V gives CDR1 ENHRY, CDR2 SYGVKD. The ends lost 3 bases at V and 9 bases at J; junction bases unmatched: 12. This CDR3 region has 16 residues. CDR3: CAISEGLAGPVFVQYF. The CDR3 nucleotides are TGTGCCATCAGTGAAGGACTAGCGGGACCCGTATTTGTGCAGTACTTC.

This clonotype has only a few counts. This chain uses TRBV10-3 with TRBJ2-3, with 7 bases matching TRBD2. The CDR3 extends over 11 amino acids. The trim removed 10 bases at V and 9 bases at J, leaving 7 bases unmatched. Germline CDR1 ENHRY, CDR2 SYGVKD. The CDR3 loop is CATGTSDTQYF. CDR3 sequence (DNA): TGTGCCACAGGCACTAGCGACACGCAGTATTTT.

This chain links TRBV5-1 with TRBJ2-7; D unresolved. TRBJ2-4 explains the end of the DNA better; the J call may be wrong. The CDR3 sequence is 14 residues long. Germline CDR1 is SGHRS and CDR2 is YFSETQ. CDR3 in DNA: TGCGCCAGCAGCGTTAGCAGCTGGGGAAACATTCAGTACTTC. This encodes CASSVSSWGNIQYF.

The V and J genes are TRBV27 and TRBJ2-3; D perhaps matches TRBD2 (6 bases). The V gene lost 3 bases and the J gene lost 6 bases, with 13 bases spanning the gap. CDR3 length: 14 amino acids. Germline CDR1 is MNHEY and CDR2 is SMNVEV (reference sequence). The CDR3 loop is CASSFGTRGDTQYF. CDR3 coding DNA: TGTGCCAGCAGTTTCGGGACCCGGGGGGATACGCAGTATTTT.

On this clonotype: Relative to the germline gene, one junction end is altered; a read error may explain this. The chain is built from TRBV6-1 and TRBJ2-7; D might be TRBD1 or TRBD2, each matching 7 bases. Per the germline V gene, CDR1 is MNHNS and CDR2 is SASEGT. The CDR3 runs to 14 residues. The DNA for the CDR3 is TGTGCTAGCAGAGGCAGGGGGGGTGCCTACGAGCAGTACTTC. This gives the protein CASRGRGGAYEQYF.

This clonotype was detected a few times. This chain links TRBV5-1 with TRBJ2-1; TRBD1 aligns across 7 bases. In germline, CDR1 is SGHRS, CDR2 YFSETQ. The CDR3 is 14 amino acids. J lost 6 bases, V lost 1 base, and 4 bases had no gene match. The CDR3 is CASSLMAGGNEQFF. CDR3 in DNA: TGCGCCAGCAGCTTGATGGCAGGGGGCAATGAGCAGTTCTTC. The full variable domain, rest sourced from reference TRBV5-1 and TRBJ2-1, is KAGVTQTPRYLIKTRGQQVTLSCSPISGHRSVSWYQQTPGQGLQFLFEYFSETQRNKGNFPGRFSGRQFSNSRSEMNVSTLELGDSALYLCASSLMAGGNEQFFGPGTRLTVL.

A single count supports this clonotype. The chain uses TRBV12-3 or TRBV12-4 and TRBJ2-7; D is perhaps TRBD1 (5 bases). CDR3 length: 16 amino acids. Trimming shortened V by 2 bases and J by 2 bases, and 16 bases separated the two germline ends. The CDR3 sequence: CASSLRAGIQPYEQYF. The CDR3 coding sequence is TGTGCCAGCAGTTTAAGGGCAGGGATACAGCCCTACGAGCAGTACTTC.

The rearrangement joins TRBV5-1 to TRBJ1-6, with no clear D. Germline CDR1 reads SGHRS; CDR2 reads YFSETQ. The CDR3 is 16 amino acids. V was clipped by 4 bases and J by 9 bases, with 20 bases between them. Here the CDR3 DNA reads TGCGCCAGCAGCCCAAACACAACACCCAGCGGTTCACCCCTCCACTTT. Translating it yields CASSPNTTPSGSPLHF.

The chain carries TRBV6-5 and TRBJ1-2, with D possibly being TRBD1 (5 bases). Trimming left V 8 bases short and J 0 bases short, with 25 bases between. In germline, CDR1 is MNHEY, CDR2 SVGAGI. CDR3 length: 18 amino acids. This CDR3 is CASGSSGLGAISNYGYTF. CDR3 coding DNA: TGTGCCAGCGGTTCTTCAGGGCTAGGGGCGATCTCTAACTATGGCTACACCTTC.